This T cell receptor beta chain was sequenced in a study of regulatory T cells in long-lasting Graves disease. HTBI primers from iRepertoire and Arm-PCR of CDR3 regions yielded the TCR beta libraries. TCRdb used MiXCR to reprocess the multiplex PCR reads, holding one entry per CDR3 protein. Among approximately 350,000 distinct CDR3 sequences listed, about a sixth were seen once. Indicated time point: newly diagnosed GD, antithyroid drugs for less than 3 months. There was RNA extracted from PBMCs, and the TCR library was made from it. This CDR3 has 16 residues. Germline CDR1 and CDR2: MNHNS and SASEGT. V shed 0 bases, J shed 7 bases, and the junction held 8 bases outside the gene matches. The data were also submitted as part of a second study, on T cells in Graves' hyperthyroidism and ophthalmopathy. That report adds: During a first-round RT-PCR of the TCR CDR3, the HTBI primer set was used. Most expanded thyroid clonotypes above 0.001 also appeared in blood. Ophthalmopathy and stable hyperthyroidism were separated by a 13 V-J model.

The chain couples TRBV6-1 to TRBJ1-5; 8 bases fit TRBD1. The receptor was derived from a man between 40 and 49 years old with Graves disease. The sequencing here drew on peripheral blood mononuclear cells (PBMCs), taken at new diagnosis, from a patient treated with antithyroid drugs. The CDR3 reads CASSEAVSGGAQPQHF. In nucleotides, the CDR3 is TGTGCCAGCAGTGAAGCGGTTTCAGGGGGCGCACAGCCCCAGCATTTT.